Listed below are T cell receptor beta chains from one sample, sequenced in a study of OX40 agonist ivuxolimab in advanced cancers. The table came from immunoSEQ multiplex PCR; TCRdb's copy has only in-frame clones and leaves some out. The sample has roughly 60,000 clones; around four fifths are singletons. Specimen: CD4+ or CD8+ T cells sorted from blood, collected in a trial of the OX40 agonist ivuxolimab. The source of these receptors is an adult with an advanced solid tumor such as melanoma, head and neck, liver or kidney cancer. CDR3s include the opening cysteine and the closing phenylalanine or tryptophan. Each record gives: J gene, D gene, V gene, clone size, CDR3 protein, CDR3 DNA. D genes are given only for firm matches. Clone size is shown for a subset of rows, as once, few, many or a class of expanded clone.

>TRBJ1-2|-|TRBV25-1|-
CASSATDHFYGYTF
TGTGCCAGCAGTGCCACCGACCACTTCTATGGCTACACCTTC
>TRBJ2-1|-|TRBV27|-
CASSRDPSSYNEQFF
TGTGCCAGCAGTCGAGACCCAAGCTCCTACAATGAGCAGTTCTTC
>TRBJ2-3|-|TRBV5-1|-
CASSEGPGATDTQYF
TGCGCCAGCAGTGAGGGCCCGGGGGCCACAGATACGCAGTATTTT
>TRBJ2-2|-|TRBV30|few
CAWKRLGSTGELFF
TGTGCCTGGAAGAGGCTAGGAAGCACCGGGGAGCTGTTTTTT
>TRBJ2-7|-|TRBV7-9|-
CASSSSGHLEYEQYF
TGTGCCAGCAGCTCCTCAGGGCACCTAGAGTACGAGCAGTACTTC
>TRBJ2-3|TRBD1|TRBV19|-
CASSRTGESTDTQYF
TGTGCCAGTAGTAGGACAGGGGAGAGCACAGATACGCAGTATTTT
>TRBJ2-7|-|TRBV5-8|-
CASSLYGYEQYF
TGTGCCAGCAGCTTGTACGGGTACGAGCAGTACTTC
>TRBJ2-2|-|TRBV28|-
CASSPNPGELFF
TGTGCCAGCAGTCCCAACCCCGGGGAGCTGTTTTTT
>TRBJ2-5|TRBD1|TRBV7-9|once
CASSAPGPTGGIEETQYF
TGTGCCAGCAGCGCGCCGGGTCCGACAGGGGGGATTGAGGAGACCCAGTACTTC
>TRBJ1-6|-|TRBV30|-
CAWRESYNSPLHF
TGTGCCTGGAGGGAGTCCTATAATTCACCCCTCCACTTT
>TRBJ1-1|-|TRBV2|-
CASSEAVWLNTEAFF
TGTGCCAGCAGTGAAGCTGTTTGGCTCAACACTGAAGCTTTCTTT
>TRBJ2-7|-|TRBV28|few
CASSPDSRQYF
TGTGCCAGCAGTCCAGACTCCAGACAGTACTTC
>TRBJ2-3|TRBD1|TRBV5-8|-
CASSLTGENTDTQYF
TGTGCCAGCAGCTTGACAGGGGAGAACACAGATACGCAGTATTTT
>TRBJ2-7|-|TRBV11-2|-
CASSRGSGFYEQYF
TGTGCCAGCAGCCGAGGTTCAGGGTTCTACGAGCAGTACTTC
>TRBJ2-1|-|TRBV5-6|-
CASSTVGAQGYNEQFF
TGTGCCAGCAGCACGGTGGGGGCTCAGGGCTACAATGAGCAGTTCTTC
>TRBJ1-2|-|TRBV5-1|once
CASRLAGWNYGYTF
TGCGCCAGCCGGTTGGCCGGGTGGAACTATGGCTACACCTTC
>TRBJ2-5|-|TRBV5-6|-
CASSLTGREETQYF
TGTGCCAGCAGCTTGACGGGAAGGGAAGAGACCCAGTACTTC
>TRBJ1-1|-|TRBV28|-
CASSSPGRNTEAFF
TGTGCCAGCAGTTCCCCCGGTCGGAACACTGAAGCTTTCTTT
>TRBJ1-6|TRBD1|TRBV5-4|-
CASSSTTGVNSPLHF
TGTGCCAGCAGCTCGACGACAGGGGTGAATTCACCCCTCCACTTT
>TRBJ2-2|-|TRBV5-1|-
CASSTGLYPGELFF
TGCGCCAGCAGCACGGGATTATACCCCGGGGAGCTGTTTTTT
>TRBJ2-3|TRBD2|TRBV5-6|-
CASSSFLAGYTDTQYF
TGTGCCAGCAGCTCGTTTCTAGCGGGGTACACAGATACGCAGTATTTT
>TRBJ1-5|-|TRBV7-2|-
CASSLGGVGQPQHF
TGTGCCAGCAGCTTAGGAGGGGTTGGTCAGCCCCAGCATTTT
>TRBJ2-2|-|TRBV11-3|-
CASSLSGVTGELFF
TGTGCCAGCAGCTTATCGGGGGTCACCGGGGAGCTGTTTTTT
>TRBJ2-1|TRBD2|TRBV11-2|-
CASSLYFGSLAASYNEQFF
TGTGCCAGCAGCTTATATTTCGGGTCACTAGCGGCCTCCTACAATGAGCAGTTCTTC
>TRBJ2-3|-|TRBV2|few
CASIHSGTDTQYF
TGTGCCAGCATCCATAGCGGCACAGATACGCAGTATTTT